This T cell receptor beta chain was identified in a study of a mutant IDH1 vaccine in newly diagnosed glioma. Study in general: Standard pretreatment was either radiotherapy, temozolomide, or, for most, radiochemotherapy with temozolomide. Visit V12 was at week 35; visit V13 was at week 47.

Repertoires were generated with immunoSEQ multiplex PCR, while TCRdb's copy carries only in-frame clones and drops some. This sample yields about 50,000 clones, of which approximately 92% are seen a single time; approximately 2.5% belongs to the top ten. A remark on this clone: Its antigen is unknown.

Time point indicated: week 35, safety follow-up. Alongside topical imiquimod, each dose of vaccine comprised 300 ug of mutant IDH1 20-mer peptide. Per the germline V gene, CDR1 is SGHAT and CDR2 is FQNNGV. The CDR3 runs 12 residues. V dropped 2 bases and J dropped 8 bases, with 7 bases sitting between them. The TCR comes from a man aged 45 to 65 with glioma. This sequence joins TRBV11-2 and TRBJ2-1; possibly TRBD2 for D (5 bases). The specimen comprised PBMCs, sampled from a glioma patient whose treatment included an IDH1 peptide vaccine. CDR3 bases: TGTGCCAGCAGCTTAACTAGGGATGAGCAGTTCTTC. This codes for CASSLTRDEQFF.